The T cell receptor beta chain under discussion was sequenced for a study of blood T cell repertoires in COVID-19. Study details: Before being deemed recovered, Cohort 3 donors had two negative PCRs, clearance, or symptom resolution. Samples taken during acute and convalescent COVID-19 were collected in the United States, Italy and Spain.

How the authors handled the data: How many nucleated cells were present was estimated from reference gene primer amplification. Only in-frame clones appear in the TCRdb table, and some are missing; sequencing was by immunoSEQ multiplex PCR. V and J calls and clone size follow that table, whereas D and trimming were derived from the DNA. The sample includes approximately 360,000 clones, roughly 86% of them seen just once. Germline trimming cut 5 bases from V and 2 bases from J; bases unmatched to any gene: 7. CDR3 length: 15 residues. Germline V gene data show CDR1 as LNHDA and CDR2 as SQIVND (reference sequence). Cohorts were based on clinical histories the participants reported.

This clonotype originated in a man between 35 and 55 years old in a cohort exposed to, infected with or recovered from COVID-19 (not recorded which). The chain combines TRBV19 with TRBJ2-3; 7 bases are shared with TRBD2. Sequenced material: PBMCs or T cells enriched from blood (not recorded which). The CDR3: CASSSQRDVTDTQYF. In DNA form, the CDR3 reads TGTGCCAGTAGTTCACAGCGGGACGTCACAGATACGCAGTATTTT.